This TCR beta chain was identified during a study of shared T cell receptors in the human thymus. Unmatched junction bases numbered 8, after V lost 3 bases and J lost 3 bases. The CDR3 runs 16 residues. Germline-derived CDR1 and CDR2 are KGHSH and LQKENI. The data were produced by immunoSEQ multiplex PCR, yet TCRdb's version contains in-frame clones alone and is incomplete. The sample yields about 380,000 clones, approximately 95% seen once. The specimen sequenced was thymocytes. This chain joins TRBV18 and TRBJ2-7; TRBD2 agrees at 10 bases. The receptor's source is a human donor. For the CDR3, the DNA is TGTGCCAGCTCACCCAAGCGGGAGGGAATTTGCTACGAGCAGTACTTC. It translates to CASSPKREGICYEQYF.